This is a list of T cell receptor beta chains from one sample in a study of identifying expanded T cells in peripheral blood. Assay: immunoSEQ multiplex PCR; the TCRdb copy retains only in-frame clones and omits some. The sample carries tens of thousands of clones, 70% to 90% recorded once. Source material: blood. Every receptor here comes from a person between 18 and 75 years old in good health. Each CDR3 is given with its conserved first and last residue. The order of the fields is V gene, J gene, D gene, clone size, CDR3 protein, CDR3 DNA. D genes are given only for firm matches. The size of a clone is reported for some rows only, either as once, few or many, or as a class for expanded clones.

>TRBV18|TRBJ2-2|NA|NA
CASSPQGGELFF
TGTGCCAGCTCACCACAAGGCGGGGAGCTGTTTTTT
>TRBV6-5|TRBJ2-7|NA|NA
CASSYGQTYEQYF
TGTGCCAGCAGTTACGGACAGACCTACGAGCAGTACTTC
>TRBV27|TRBJ2-5|NA|NA
CASSLSGEETQYF
TGTGCCAGCAGTTTATCGGGTGAGGAGACCCAGTACTTC
>TRBV7-9|TRBJ1-1|NA|NA
CASTGGPSGNTEAFF
TGTGCCAGCACCGGGGGACCCTCGGGTAACACTGAAGCTTTCTTT
>TRBV28|TRBJ1-5|NA|few
CASSLRTVYQPQHF
TGTGCCAGCAGTTTACGGACAGTTTACCAGCCCCAGCATTTT
>TRBV7-3|TRBJ2-1|TRBD2|NA
CASSLRLAGGGYNEQFF
TGTGCCAGCAGCTTAAGGCTAGCGGGAGGAGGGTACAATGAGCAGTTCTTC
>TRBV9|TRBJ2-3|TRBD2|once
CASSVGGTSGTDTQYF
TGTGCCAGCAGCGTAGGCGGGACTAGCGGCACAGATACGCAGTATTTT
>TRBV5-1|TRBJ2-7|TRBD2|few
CASSKAGLGHEQYF
TGCGCCAGCTCCAAAGCGGGATTGGGCCACGAGCAGTACTTC
>TRBV6-4|TRBJ1-1|NA|NA
CASSDARNTEAFF
TGTGCCAGCAGTGACGCCCGGAACACTGAAGCTTTCTTT
>TRBV30|TRBJ1-3|NA|NA
CAWSAGYSANTIYF
TGTGCCTGGAGTGCGGGTTACAGCGCAAACACCATATATTTT
>TRBV11-2|TRBJ2-2|TRBD2|NA
CASSLEVAGGRNTGELFF
TGTGCCAGCAGCTTAGAGGTAGCGGGAGGGAGGAACACCGGGGAGCTGTTTTTT
>TRBV6-5|TRBJ1-1|NA|NA
CASSRDTEAFF
TGTGCCAGCAGTAGGGACACTGAAGCTTTCTTT
>TRBV28|TRBJ1-5|TRBD1|NA
CASMGTGSSQPQHF
TGTGCCAGCATGGGGACAGGGTCGAGTCAGCCCCAGCATTTT
>TRBV19|TRBJ2-7|NA|NA
CASSSGEQGLYEQYF
TGTGCCAGCAGTTCTGGTGAACAGGGCCTCTACGAGCAGTACTTC
>TRBV6-6|TRBJ2-1|NA|NA
CASSYSRDNEQFF
TGTGCCAGCAGTTACTCGAGAGACAATGAGCAGTTCTTC
>TRBV19|TRBJ1-2|TRBD1|NA
CASSIGDRGPGYGYTF
TGTGCCAGTAGTATAGGTGACAGGGGGCCGGGCTATGGCTACACCTTC
>TRBV7-3|TRBJ2-1|NA|NA
CASSLSGGWGGHNEQFF
TGTGCCAGCAGCTTAAGCGGTGGTTGGGGCGGCCACAATGAGCAGTTCTTC
>TRBV19|TRBJ2-7|NA|few
CASSKDPGTFYEQYF
TGTGCCAGTAGCAAGGACCCCGGGACCTTTTACGAGCAGTACTTC
>TRBV28|TRBJ2-7|NA|few
CASSGTTSYEQYF
TGTGCCAGCAGCGGGACAACTTCCTACGAGCAGTACTTC
>TRBV9|TRBJ2-7|NA|NA
CASSVASGLQTHEQYF
TGTGCCAGCAGCGTAGCTTCGGGACTGCAGACGCACGAGCAGTACTTC
>TRBV28|TRBJ2-7|TRBD2|NA
CASRVGGPYEQYF
TGTGCCAGCAGGGTGGGAGGGCCCTACGAGCAGTACTTC
>TRBV14|TRBJ2-5|TRBD2|NA
CASSQDRIGGGLQETQYF
TGTGCCAGCAGCCAAGATAGGATCGGGGGAGGGCTCCAAGAGACCCAGTACTTC
>TRBV9|TRBJ1-1|NA|NA
CASSGGDTRTEAFF
TGTGCCAGCAGCGGAGGGGATACCAGAACTGAAGCTTTCTTT
>TRBV4-3|TRBJ2-4|TRBD1|once
CASSQDSSTGGSVGNIQYF
TGCGCCAGCAGCCAAGATAGCTCGACAGGGGGCAGTGTAGGAAACATTCAGTACTTC
>TRBV9|TRBJ2-7|NA|NA
CASSVTQGGYEQYF
TGTGCCAGCAGCGTAACACAGGGGGGGTACGAGCAGTACTTC
>TRBV18|TRBJ2-7|NA|NA
CASSLRDKLYEQYF
TGTGCCAGCTCACTCCGGGACAAACTCTACGAGCAGTACTTC
>TRBV28|TRBJ2-1|TRBD2|NA
CASRSAGTYNEQFF
TGTGCCAGCAGATCAGCGGGGACCTACAATGAGCAGTTCTTC
>TRBV28|TRBJ2-3|TRBD2|NA
CASSSSPNLAGVSTDTQYF
TGTGCCAGCAGTTCTTCTCCGAATCTAGCGGGAGTGAGCACAGATACGCAGTATTTT
>TRBV28|TRBJ1-2|NA|NA
CATQWGGYGYTF
TGTGCCACCCAATGGGGGGGCTATGGCTACACCTTC
>TRBV7-3|TRBJ2-1|NA|NA
CASSLNGVYEQFF
TGTGCCAGCAGCTTAAATGGAGTATATGAGCAGTTCTTC
>TRBV28|TRBJ1-4|NA|NA
CASRGRGATNEKLFF
TGTGCCAGCAGAGGAAGGGGTGCAACTAATGAAAAACTGTTTTTT
>TRBV7-2|TRBJ2-1|TRBD2|NA
CAGLAGEGNEQFF
TGTGCCGGACTAGCGGGAGAGGGCAATGAGCAGTTCTTC
>TRBV4-1|TRBJ2-3|NA|NA
CASSSLWRDKDTQYF
TGCGCCAGCAGCTCTCTGTGGCGGGATAAGGATACGCAGTATTTT
>TRBV6-1|TRBJ2-5|NA|NA
CASSLDRTETQYF
TGTGCCAGCTCCCTCGACAGAACGGAGACCCAGTACTTC
>TRBV7-2|TRBJ2-5|NA|few
CASSPGDGRGETQYF
TGTGCCAGCAGTCCTGGGGATGGGCGGGGAGAGACCCAGTACTTC
>TRBV4-1|TRBJ1-5|NA|NA
CASSQAPGEEQPQHF
TGCGCCAGCAGCCAAGCGCCAGGGGAGGAACAGCCCCAGCATTTT
>TRBV5-5|TRBJ1-1|NA|NA
CASSLEQTNTEAFF
TGTGCCAGCAGCTTGGAACAAACGAACACTGAAGCTTTCTTT
>TRBV28|TRBJ2-7|TRBD2|few
CASSFLLAGNYEQYF
TGTGCCAGCAGCTTCTTGCTAGCGGGGAACTACGAGCAGTACTTC
>TRBV27|TRBJ2-3|TRBD2|NA
CASRGGLAEDTLNTDTQYF
TGTGCCAGCAGAGGGGGACTAGCGGAGGATACCCTGAACACAGATACGCAGTATTTT
>TRBV19|TRBJ2-2|NA|NA
CASSEQGPQYPELFF
TGTGCCAGTAGTGAACAGGGACCTCAATACCCAGAGCTGTTTTTT
>TRBV19|TRBJ2-7|NA|NA
CASSIGLEGEEQYF
TGTGCCAGTAGTATAGGCCTCGAAGGAGAGGAGCAGTACTTC
>TRBV11-1|TRBJ2-1|NA|NA
CASSFSAMDEQFF
TGTGCCAGCAGCTTTTCGGCGATGGATGAGCAGTTCTTC
>TRBV6-5|TRBJ2-5|NA|once
CASSRGRETQYF
TGTGCCAGCAGTAGAGGGAGGGAGACCCAGTACTTC
>TRBV9|TRBJ1-2|TRBD1|few
CASSARGQGSYGYTF
TGTGCCAGCAGCGCCAGGGGGCAGGGGAGCTATGGCTACACCTTC
>TRBV2|TRBJ2-3|TRBD2|once
CASSEWPPSVVASGTSTDTQYF
TGTGCCAGCAGTGAATGGCCCCCTTCAGTCGTTGCTAGCGGGACCAGCACAGATACGCAGTATTTT
>TRBV5-5|TRBJ2-4|NA|NA
CASSLDLAKNIQYF
TGTGCCAGCAGCCTCGATCTAGCCAAAAACATTCAGTACTTC
>TRBV9|TRBJ2-2|TRBD2|NA
CASSNRGAAGATGELFF
TGTGCCAGCAGCAACCGTGGGGCAGCGGGAGCAACCGGGGAGCTGTTTTTT
>TRBV19|TRBJ2-3|NA|NA
CASSHPWAGTDTQYF
TGTGCCAGTAGTCACCCCTGGGCAGGCACAGATACGCAGTATTTT
>TRBV10-3|TRBJ1-5|TRBD1|NA
CATKQAGTDLAQHF
TGTGCCACGAAACAAGCCGGGACAGACTTGGCCCAGCATTTT
>TRBV5-1|TRBJ2-5|NA|NA
CASSPGLWGDMSETQYF
TGCGCCAGCAGCCCGGGTCTATGGGGCGACATGTCGGAGACCCAGTACTTC
>TRBV11-2|TRBJ1-2|NA|NA
CASSPVGGYGYTF
TGTGCCAGCAGCCCGGTGGGGGGATATGGCTACACCTTC
>TRBV9|TRBJ2-2|NA|NA
CASSAGEWAGELFF
TGTGCCAGCAGCGCCGGAGAGTGGGCCGGGGAGCTGTTTTTT
>TRBV6-5|TRBJ2-1|TRBD2|NA
CASRGGGRLEQFF
TGTGCCAGCAGGGGCGGGGGGCGACTTGAGCAGTTCTTC
>TRBV7-2|TRBJ1-1|NA|NA
CASSFQGGANTEAFF
TGTGCCAGCAGCTTCCAGGGAGGGGCTAACACTGAAGCTTTCTTT
>TRBV11-2|TRBJ2-2|NA|NA
CASSFTGVDTGELFF
TGTGCCAGCAGCTTTACGGGGGTAGACACCGGGGAGCTGTTTTTT